Below, 18 T cell receptor beta chains from the same sample are listed, as sequenced in a study of T cell repertoires in cytomegalovirus infection. TCRdb re-analysed the reads in MiXCR, keeping a single row per CDR3 protein. This sample carries 85,000 to 130,000 distinct CDR3 sequences, roughly a quarter of them seen once, and the ten largest clones take 30% to 40%. The sample was CD8+ T cells from PBMCs. These receptors were obtained from a human donor in good health (CMV status not recorded). Some clones in this sample may be carry-over from other donors' samples.

This clonotype was recorded many times. This CDR3 reads CASRRYEQFF. Written as DNA, the CDR3 is TGTGCCAGCAGGCGATATGAGCAGTTCTTC. V usage is TRBV28 and J usage is TRBJ2-1; D gene unclear. V gave up 6 bases and J gave up 8 bases, with 5 bases separating them. The CDR3 runs 10 residues. Germline CDR1 and CDR2: MDHEN and SYDVKM.

Here the CDR3 reads CASRGGVGLASEQFF. CDR3 bases: TGTGCCAGCAGGGGAGGGGTGGGACTAGCGTCTGAGCAGTTCTTC. The rearrangement joins TRBV11-2 to TRBJ2-1, with 10 positions matching TRBD2. Germline loops: CDR1 SGHAT, CDR2 FQNNGV. The CDR3 has 15 amino acids. With V trimmed by 6 bases and J by 9 bases, 11 bases remained unmatched.

There are many counts of this clonotype. This rearrangement joins TRBV7-9 to TRBJ2-3; TRBD2 matches at 9 bases. CDR3 length: 17 amino acids. Trimming at V came to 0 bases and at J to 2 bases, leaving 6 bases not matched to a gene. Germline CDR1 SEHNR, CDR2 FQNEAQ (reference sequence). Here the CDR3 DNA reads TGTGCCAGCAGCTTAGCCCCTGCGGGGGGGAACACAGATACGCAGTATTTT. Protein sequence: CASSLAPAGGNTDTQYF.

This clonotype was observed many times. The gene calls are TRBV7-2 and TRBJ2-7; tentatively, D is TRBD1 (6 bases). Trimming cost V 2 bases and J 2 bases, with 7 bases left between them. The CDR3 is made up of 13 amino acids. CDR1 and CDR2 (germline): SGHTA, FQGNSA. DNA of the CDR3: TGTGCCAGCAGCTTAAACAGGGCCTACGAGCAGTACTTC. It is translated as CASSLNRAYEQYF. Combining the CDR3 with reference TRBV7-2 and TRBJ2-7 gives the whole variable domain GAGVSQSPSNKVTEKGKDVELRCDPISGHTALYWYRQSLGQGLEFLIYFQGNSAPDKSGLPSDRFSAERTGGSVSTLTIQRTQQEDSAVYLCASSLNRAYEQYFGPGTRLTVT.

This clonotype has just a few counts. The chain joins TRBV28 to TRBJ2-3; the D gene is possibly TRBD1 (5 bases). Germline CDR1 and CDR2: MDHEN and SYDVKM. Trimming removed 6 bases at V and 1 base at J, with 17 bases between. This CDR3 comprises 16 residues. CDR3 in DNA: TGTGCCAGCAGCCAAACCCAAGGGGCGCGCACAGATACGCAGTATTTT. Protein product: CASSQTQGARTDTQYF.

This chain joins TRBV7-9 and TRBJ2-1, with TRBD1 matching 7 bases. The V gene end was trimmed by 3 bases and the J gene end by 2 bases; junction bases not matched to a gene: 4. This CDR3 region has 15 residues. CDR1 is SEHNR, CDR2 FQNEAQ, per germline (reference sequence). CDR3 sequence: CASSFGQGAYNEQFF. The CDR3, as DNA: TGTGCCAGCAGCTTCGGTCAGGGGGCCTACAATGAGCAGTTCTTC.

This clonotype was observed many times. The chain carries TRBV11-2 and TRBJ2-3, with D possibly matching TRBD2 (5 bases). With 6 bases removed from V and 0 bases from J, the gap between germline ends came to 10 bases. The CDR3 runs 14 residues. The germline V gene has CDR1 SGHAT and CDR2 FQNNGV. The CDR3 is CASSSSGSTDTQYF. The CDR3 DNA is TGTGCCAGCAGTTCCTCGGGGAGCACAGATACGCAGTATTTT.

The CDR3 DNA reads as TGTGCCAGCAGGCCGGGGGAGAGCAATCAGCCCCAGCATTTT. This encodes CASRPGESNQPQHF. This chain joins TRBV5-5 and TRBJ1-5; a weak D match, TRBD1 (5 bases). Trimming left V 5 bases short and J 1 base short, with 10 bases between. From germline, CDR1 is SGHKS and CDR2 YYEKEE (reference sequence). CDR3 length: 14 residues.

This clonotype was counted many times. This chain joins TRBV7-2 and TRBJ2-1, with D unclear. The CDR3 is 12 residues long. V was trimmed by 3 bases and J by 6 bases, leaving 6 bases between them. Per the germline V gene, CDR1 is SGHTA and CDR2 is FQGNSA. The CDR3 sequence: CASSFPPNEQFF. Here the CDR3 DNA reads TGTGCCAGCAGCTTCCCCCCCAATGAGCAGTTCTTC.

There are a few counts of this clonotype. Since the CDR3 does not end with the conserved phenylalanine or tryptophan, this likely comes from a read error. The chain joins TRBV28 to TRBJ1-4, with D possibly matching TRBD1 (6 bases). V gave up 7 bases and J gave up 8 bases, with 11 bases separating them. The CDR3 is 12 residues long. Germline V lookup: CDR1 MDHEN, CDR2 SYDVKM. CDR3 in amino acids: CASNPGGEKLFS. The CDR3 coding sequence is TGTGCCAGCAATCCGGGGGGCGAAAAACTGTTTTCT.

J is TRBJ2-7 and V is TRBV5-5, with D hard to call. With 0 bases removed from V and 3 bases from J, the gap between germline ends came to 10 bases. There are 14 residues in the CDR3. The germline CDR1 and CDR2 sequences are SGHKS and YYEKEE (reference sequence). The DNA of the CDR3 is TGTGCCAGCAGCTTGGCCGAGTCCCACTACGAGCAGTACTTC. It specifies CASSLAESHYEQYF.

The chain carries TRBV6-2 or TRBV6-3 and TRBJ2-5, with a possible D match to TRBD2 (5 bases). The CDR3 sequence is 14 residues long. Trimming took 0 bases from V and 11 from J, leaving 16 bases between them. The germline CDR1 and CDR2 sequences are MNHEY and SVGEGT. DNA for the CDR3: TGTGCCAGCAGTTACTCCGAGGGCACAGTGGGGCAGTACTTC. It specifies CASSYSEGTVGQYF.

This clonotype occurred a few times. CDR3 sequence reads: CASVPHPQGPTSGNTIYF. The DNA of the CDR3 is TGTGCCAGCGTACCCCACCCCCAGGGACCTACCTCTGGAAACACCATATATTTT. The V gene is TRBV6-1, the J gene TRBJ1-3, with D possibly being TRBD1 (5 bases). This CDR3 region has 18 residues. Germline V gene sequence: CDR1 MNHNS, CDR2 SASEGT. V lost 8 bases, J lost 0 bases, and 23 bases lay in between.

The chain carries TRBV6-6 and TRBJ1-2; the match to TRBD1 covers 7 bases. The V segment lost 2 bases and the J segment 0 bases; nucleotides outside the gene matches: 6. CDR1 MNHNY and CDR2 SVGAGI come from the germline V gene (reference sequence). The CDR3 is made up of 16 amino acids. In nucleotides, the CDR3 is TGTGCCAGCAGTTACGGTCCAGGGGGAGCTAACTATGGCTACACCTTC. Amino acid sequence: CASSYGPGGANYGYTF.

This clonotype has at least ten counts. V usage is TRBV12-3 or TRBV12-4 and J usage is TRBJ1-1; perhaps TRBD1 as D (5 bases). V dropped 5 bases and J dropped 1 base, with 8 bases sitting between them. CDR3 size: 13 residues. The CDR3 DNA reads as TGTGCCAGCAGTGGGACTCCGAACACTGAAGCTTTCTTT. It encodes CASSGTPNTEAFF.

V and J are TRBV10-3 and TRBJ2-4; 10 bases map to TRBD1. V shed 4 bases and J 3 bases; nucleotides not matched to a gene: 3. CDR1 is ENHRY, CDR2 SYGVKD, per germline. This CDR3 spans 15 amino acids. The CDR3 is CAISAGTGDKNIQYF. CDR3 in DNA: TGTGCCATCAGTGCCGGGACAGGGGACAAAAACATTCAGTACTTC.

In this sample, this clonotype turned up many times. This chain connects TRBV7-2 to TRBJ2-3; TRBD2 aligns across 9 bases. V shed 5 bases and J 4 bases; nucleotides not matched to a gene: 10. CDR1 and CDR2 from the germline V gene are SGHTA and FQGNSA. The CDR3 length is 16 residues. CDR3 residues: CASSKTLAGAADTQYF. CDR3 DNA: TGTGCCAGCAGCAAAACTTTAGCGGGAGCCGCAGATACGCAGTATTTT.

The gene calls are TRBV12-3 or TRBV12-4 and TRBJ1-2; no clear D gene. Trimming took off 6 bases at V and 0 bases at J, with 11 bases between the two ends. The CDR3 runs 14 residues. The CDR3 protein is CASSPRGANYGYTF. As DNA, the CDR3 is TGTGCCAGCAGCCCACGGGGAGCTAACTATGGCTACACCTTC.